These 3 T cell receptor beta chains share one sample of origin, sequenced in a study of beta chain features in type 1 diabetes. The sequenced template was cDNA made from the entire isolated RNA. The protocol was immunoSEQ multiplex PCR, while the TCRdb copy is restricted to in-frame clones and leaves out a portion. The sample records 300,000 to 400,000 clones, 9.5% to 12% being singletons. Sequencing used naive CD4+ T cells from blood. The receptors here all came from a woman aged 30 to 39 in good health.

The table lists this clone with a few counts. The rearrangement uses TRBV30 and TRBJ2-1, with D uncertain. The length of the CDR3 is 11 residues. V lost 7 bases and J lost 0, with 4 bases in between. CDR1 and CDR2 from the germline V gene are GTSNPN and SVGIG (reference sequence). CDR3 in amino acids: CASSSYNEQFF. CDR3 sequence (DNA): TGTGCCTCCAGCTCCTACAATGAGCAGTTCTTC.

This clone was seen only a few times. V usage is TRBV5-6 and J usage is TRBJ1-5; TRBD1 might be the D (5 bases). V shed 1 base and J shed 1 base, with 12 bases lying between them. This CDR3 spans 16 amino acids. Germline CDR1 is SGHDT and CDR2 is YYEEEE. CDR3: CASSLLGVRSNQPQHF. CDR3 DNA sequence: TGTGCCAGCAGCTTGTTAGGGGTAAGGAGCAATCAGCCCCAGCATTTT.

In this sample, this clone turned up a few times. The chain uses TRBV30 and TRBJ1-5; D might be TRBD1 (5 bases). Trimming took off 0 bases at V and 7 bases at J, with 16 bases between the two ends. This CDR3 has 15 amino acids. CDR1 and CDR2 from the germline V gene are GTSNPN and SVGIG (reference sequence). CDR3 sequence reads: CAWSVGGGGIQPQHF. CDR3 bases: TGTGCCTGGAGTGTAGGTGGCGGGGGGATCCAGCCCCAGCATTTT. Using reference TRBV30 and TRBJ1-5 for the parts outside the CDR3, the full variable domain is SQTIHQWPATLVQPVGSPLSLECTVEGTSNPNLYWYRQAAGRGLQLLFYSVGIGQISSEVPQNLSASRPQDRQFILSSKKLLLSDSGFYLCAWSVGGGGIQPQHFGDGTRLSIL.